Given below is one T cell receptor beta chain in context. Its antigen is currently not known. One base away there is no much larger clone; base qualities are not given. The source of the sample is a study of T cell responses to AZD1222 COVID-19 vaccine (dated by TCRdb to the early 2020s). A note on the overall study: Because spike-specific TCR depth and breadth did not differ between the two schedules, AZD1222 recipients who got a second dose at roughly 4 weeks were pooled with those who got a second dose at roughly 12 weeks. Enrollment into the trials was organized by age into subgroups of 18-55, 56-69 and 70-plus years, and those subgroups contained approximately 150, 30 and 60 TCR-sequenced participants, respectively. A total of approximately 240 trial participants underwent TCR sequencing, of whom 207 received two doses of AZD1222 and 26 received two doses of the MenACWY control vaccine.

V sheds 2 bases and J sheds 4 bases, leaving 8 bases between their ends. Via the germline V gene, CDR1 is MNHNS and CDR2 SASEGT. Spanning cysteine to phenylalanine, the CDR3 consists of 14 amino acids. Left in the record is the CDR3 DNA by itself, 42 bases read in frame from the first base. Taken with the paper, the label for time point translates to: baseline before first vaccination. The vaccinee samples were drawn from two UK trials, COV001 and COV002, one of which was a single-blind randomized controlled phase 2/3 trial testing AZD1222 (ChAdOx1 nCoV-19) in healthy adults. For TCRbeta chain sequencing, PBMC samples were collected from trial participants at day 0 and at day 28 after the second dose. Results the study describes overall, beyond this receptor: Vaccine-associated CD4 TCRs spanned the whole spike protein, with dominant responses in regions 160-218 and 743-854. Because no samples from the day 14 peak response were available, repertoires could be characterized only after the peak T cell response. A significant rise in spike-specific TCR breadth and depth was observed after two AZD1222 doses relative to day 0 and relative to MenACWY recipients. Reportedly, close to half of the unique spike-specific TCRs recognized epitopes lying outside the regions that are mutated in the B.1.351 and B.1.1.7 variants. Conclusions about previously exposed vaccinees were limited because only a handful of AZD1222 recipients were SARS-CoV-2 seropositive at baseline. Participants were mostly white British and included more females than males, and it was suggested by the authors that clonal diversity may have been underestimated. The 56-69-year group was small, and its depth increase did not reach significance, likely because of low power.

The CDR3 regions of human TCRbeta chains were subjected to immunosequencing. As for the authors' bioinformatics: Repertoire TCRs were matched against a reference library of SARS-CoV-2-specific TCRs generated with the MIRA antigen-specificity platform. Breadth was defined as the fraction of unique TCRs that were SARS-CoV-2-associated. Depth was defined as the fraction of total T cells that were SARS-CoV-2-associated. Using the MIRA data, every spike-specific TCR was mapped to the spike region that the TCR reacted to and assigned to either a CD4 or a CD8 class. Log10-transformed breadth and depth values were compared by one-way ANOVA with Sidak's multiple comparisons tests. This immuneACCESS table, as held by TCRdb, lists in-frame sequences with V and J called but not all clones. Of the missing ones, under half trace to an unresolved V gene in checked studies; the others have no known cause. The V and J calls and clone size are taken from that table; D and trimming were inferred from the DNA. The sample table holds around 100,000 clones, of which about 85% were seen once. The leading ten clones occupy around 3.1% of the sample.

Sample: peripheral blood, taken on day 0 of AZD1222 vaccination. This TCR came from an adult in good health. The rearranged segments are TRBV6-1 and TRBJ1-4; a confident D gene designation cannot be given. The DNA sequence is as follows: TGTGCCAGCAGTGAAACTTGGGGTAATGAAAAACTGTTTTTT. Its translation reads: CASSETWGNEKLFF.